These T cell receptor beta chains were read from a single sample in a study of control samples from healthy donors and cancer patients. Method: immunoSEQ multiplex PCR; TCRdb's copy keeps in-frame clones and lacks some. This sample yields about 80,000 clones, of which over 85% are seen a single time; around 5.8% belongs to the top ten. The sequenced sample was blood. These receptors were obtained from a man aged 50 to 59 in good health. Both conserved end residues are trimmed from each CDR3. Fields, in order: V gene, CDR3 length, clone size, CDR3 protein. Where a row states a size, it is once, few, many or the class of an expanded clone; other rows omit it.

v_call: TRBV10-3; cdr3_length: 12; clone_size: -; cdr3_aa: AIKDSANTGELF
v_call: TRBV28; cdr3_length: 13; clone_size: medium-sized; cdr3_aa: ASSPWTSGADTQY
v_call: TRBV30; cdr3_length: 11; clone_size: -; cdr3_aa: AWTSVVNTEAF
v_call: TRBV30; cdr3_length: 11; clone_size: -; cdr3_aa: AWTTTNFAEAF
v_call: TRBV12-3/TRBV12-4; cdr3_length: 11; clone_size: -; cdr3_aa: ASMLGWAQTQY
v_call: TRBV7-2; cdr3_length: 9; clone_size: once; cdr3_aa: ASSSGYEQF
v_call: TRBV20-1; cdr3_length: 13; clone_size: -; cdr3_aa: SASDLTGSTDTQY
v_call: TRBV19; cdr3_length: 13; clone_size: once; cdr3_aa: ASKWGLRENQPQH
v_call: TRBV7-8; cdr3_length: 14; clone_size: -; cdr3_aa: ASSLTGQGIDNEQF
v_call: TRBV7-2; cdr3_length: 9; clone_size: -; cdr3_aa: ASSLWETQY
v_call: TRBV12-3/TRBV12-4; cdr3_length: 9; clone_size: -; cdr3_aa: ASSSGQEAF
v_call: TRBV6-6; cdr3_length: 14; clone_size: -; cdr3_aa: ASSYSWGLLNSPLH
v_call: TRBV18; cdr3_length: 13; clone_size: -; cdr3_aa: ASSPFEEMNTEAF
v_call: TRBV7-2; cdr3_length: 12; clone_size: -; cdr3_aa: ASSRGAGGNTIY
v_call: TRBV7-3; cdr3_length: 12; clone_size: -; cdr3_aa: ASSIGGPENIQY
v_call: TRBV7-6; cdr3_length: 13; clone_size: -; cdr3_aa: ASGGTGGDGETQY
v_call: TRBV28; cdr3_length: 14; clone_size: once; cdr3_aa: ASSSPEGLSGNTIY
v_call: TRBV15; cdr3_length: 13; clone_size: -; cdr3_aa: ATSRGGGKNSPLH
v_call: TRBV4-1; cdr3_length: 16; clone_size: few; cdr3_aa: ASSPRTGRLATNEKLF
v_call: TRBV12-3/TRBV12-4; cdr3_length: 11; clone_size: -; cdr3_aa: ASSLTSNTEAF
v_call: TRBV19; cdr3_length: 16; clone_size: -; cdr3_aa: ASSNNRPTTGIGQPQH
v_call: TRBV23-1; cdr3_length: 13; clone_size: -; cdr3_aa: ASSQSRQGAHGYT
v_call: TRBV19; cdr3_length: 13; clone_size: -; cdr3_aa: ASISQDPANYGYT
v_call: TRBV4-1; cdr3_length: 14; clone_size: -; cdr3_aa: ASSHDLVLLTDTQY
v_call: TRBV9; cdr3_length: 14; clone_size: -; cdr3_aa: ASSVAGNKAKNIQY
v_call: TRBV29-1; cdr3_length: 10; clone_size: -; cdr3_aa: SVESSRSEAF
v_call: TRBV3-1/TRBV3-2; cdr3_length: 14; clone_size: -; cdr3_aa: ASTASGGPTYNEQF
v_call: TRBV29-1; cdr3_length: 11; clone_size: -; cdr3_aa: SVDPGQGLSAF
v_call: TRBV12-5; cdr3_length: 11; clone_size: -; cdr3_aa: ASAREGNQPQH
v_call: TRBV2; cdr3_length: 13; clone_size: -; cdr3_aa: ASSEAGHMNTEAF
v_call: TRBV3-1/TRBV3-2; cdr3_length: 16; clone_size: -; cdr3_aa: ASSNSDRGYYSNQPQH
v_call: TRBV6-5; cdr3_length: 12; clone_size: once; cdr3_aa: ASSYSRGIQPQH
v_call: TRBV29-1; cdr3_length: 12; clone_size: -; cdr3_aa: SASARTSLYGYT
v_call: TRBV5-4; cdr3_length: 15; clone_size: -; cdr3_aa: ASSLQALAGGKNEQY
v_call: TRBV6-5; cdr3_length: 13; clone_size: -; cdr3_aa: ASRNDRAVNSPLH
v_call: TRBV6-1; cdr3_length: 13; clone_size: -; cdr3_aa: ASSEGQGSTDTQY
v_call: TRBV6-5; cdr3_length: 10; clone_size: once; cdr3_aa: ATQGGLNIQY
v_call: TRBV4-2; cdr3_length: 17; clone_size: -; cdr3_aa: ASSHTGGASGVKVNGYT
v_call: TRBV24-1; cdr3_length: 12; clone_size: -; cdr3_aa: ATSEARNTDTQY
v_call: TRBV29-1; cdr3_length: 13; clone_size: -; cdr3_aa: SVGSRLAQYNEQF
v_call: TRBV19; cdr3_length: 14; clone_size: -; cdr3_aa: ASNTGGISGANVLT
v_call: TRBV3-1/TRBV3-2; cdr3_length: 14; clone_size: -; cdr3_aa: ASSQDVTGMGGKLF
v_call: TRBV18; cdr3_length: 13; clone_size: -; cdr3_aa: ASSPARSNTGELF
v_call: TRBV19; cdr3_length: 11; clone_size: -; cdr3_aa: ASSTSQGGGYT
v_call: TRBV15; cdr3_length: 14; clone_size: once; cdr3_aa: ATSRGIDRGNTEAF
v_call: TRBV27; cdr3_length: 13; clone_size: -; cdr3_aa: ASSPLGGGTTEAF
v_call: TRBV15; cdr3_length: 11; clone_size: -; cdr3_aa: ATSRIMNTEAF
v_call: TRBV29-1; cdr3_length: 12; clone_size: -; cdr3_aa: SVEVGRMNTEAF